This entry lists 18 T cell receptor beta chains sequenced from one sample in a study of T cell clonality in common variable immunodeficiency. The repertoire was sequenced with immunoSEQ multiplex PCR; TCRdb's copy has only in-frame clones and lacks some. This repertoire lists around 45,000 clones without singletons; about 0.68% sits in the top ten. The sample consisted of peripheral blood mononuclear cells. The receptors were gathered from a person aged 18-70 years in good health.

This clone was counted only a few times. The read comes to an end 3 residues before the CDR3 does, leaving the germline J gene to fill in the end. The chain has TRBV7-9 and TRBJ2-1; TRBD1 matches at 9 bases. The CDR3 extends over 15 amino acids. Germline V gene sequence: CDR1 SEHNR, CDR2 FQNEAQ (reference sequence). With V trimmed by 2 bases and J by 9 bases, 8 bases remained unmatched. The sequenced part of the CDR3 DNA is TGTGCCAGCAGCTTATCCACAGGGGGCTTGGTTGAG. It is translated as CASSLSTGGLVE. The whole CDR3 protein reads CASSLSTGGLVEQFF.

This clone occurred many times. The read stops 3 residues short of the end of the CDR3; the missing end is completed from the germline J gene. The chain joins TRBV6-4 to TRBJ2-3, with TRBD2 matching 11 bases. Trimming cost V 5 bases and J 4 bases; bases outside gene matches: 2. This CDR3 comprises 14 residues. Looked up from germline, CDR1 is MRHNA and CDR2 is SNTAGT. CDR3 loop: CASSLAGGADTQYF. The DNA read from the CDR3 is TGTGCCAGCAGTCTAGCGGGAGGAGCAGATACG.

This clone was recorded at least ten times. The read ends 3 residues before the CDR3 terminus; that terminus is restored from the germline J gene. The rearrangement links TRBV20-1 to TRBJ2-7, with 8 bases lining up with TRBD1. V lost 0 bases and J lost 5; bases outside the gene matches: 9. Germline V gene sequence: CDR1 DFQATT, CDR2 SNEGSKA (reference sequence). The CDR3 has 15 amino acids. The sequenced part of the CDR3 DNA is TGCAGTGCTAGAGATCTGGCAGGGGGCCTCAACGAG. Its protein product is CSARDLAGGLNE. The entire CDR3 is CSARDLAGGLNEQYF.

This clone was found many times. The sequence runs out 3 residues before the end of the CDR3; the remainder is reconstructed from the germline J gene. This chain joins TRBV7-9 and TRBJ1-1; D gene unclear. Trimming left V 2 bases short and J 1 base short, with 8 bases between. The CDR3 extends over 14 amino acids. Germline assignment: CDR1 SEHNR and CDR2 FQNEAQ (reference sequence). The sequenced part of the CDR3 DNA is TGTGCCAGCAGCTTAAAAAAGGCGAACACTGAA. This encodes CASSLKKANTE. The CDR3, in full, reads CASSLKKANTEAFF.

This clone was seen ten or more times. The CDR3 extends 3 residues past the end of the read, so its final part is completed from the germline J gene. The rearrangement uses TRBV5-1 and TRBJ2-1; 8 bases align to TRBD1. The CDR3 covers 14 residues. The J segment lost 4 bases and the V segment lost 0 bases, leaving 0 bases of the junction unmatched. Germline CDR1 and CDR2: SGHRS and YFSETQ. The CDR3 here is CASSLGQGYNEQFF. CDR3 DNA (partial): TGCGCCAGCAGCTTGGGACAGGGGTACAATGAG.

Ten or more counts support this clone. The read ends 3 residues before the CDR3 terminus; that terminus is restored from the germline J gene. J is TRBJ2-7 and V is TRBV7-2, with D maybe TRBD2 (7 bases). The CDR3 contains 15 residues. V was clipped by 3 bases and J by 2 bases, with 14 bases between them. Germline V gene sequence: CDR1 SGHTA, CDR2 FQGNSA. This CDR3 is CASSFLGGPAYEQYF. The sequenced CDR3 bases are TGTGCCAGCAGCTTTCTGGGGGGGCCGGCCTACGAG.

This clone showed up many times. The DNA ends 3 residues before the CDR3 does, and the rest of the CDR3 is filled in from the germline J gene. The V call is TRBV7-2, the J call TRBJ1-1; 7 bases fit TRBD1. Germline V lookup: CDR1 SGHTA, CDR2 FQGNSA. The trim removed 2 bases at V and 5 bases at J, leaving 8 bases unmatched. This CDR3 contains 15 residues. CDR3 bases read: TGTGCCAGCAGCTTATTTAGGGGGCTAGGGACTGAA. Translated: CASSLFRGLGTE. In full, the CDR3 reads CASSLFRGLGTEAFF.

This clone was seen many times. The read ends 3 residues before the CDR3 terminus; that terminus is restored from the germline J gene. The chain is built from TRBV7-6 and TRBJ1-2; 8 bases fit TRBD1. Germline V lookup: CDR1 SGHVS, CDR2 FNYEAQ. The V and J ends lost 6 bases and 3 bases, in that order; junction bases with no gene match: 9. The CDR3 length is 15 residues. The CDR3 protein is CASSPGTGWDYGYTF. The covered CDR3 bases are TGTGCCAGCAGTCCTGGGACAGGCTGGGACTATGGC.

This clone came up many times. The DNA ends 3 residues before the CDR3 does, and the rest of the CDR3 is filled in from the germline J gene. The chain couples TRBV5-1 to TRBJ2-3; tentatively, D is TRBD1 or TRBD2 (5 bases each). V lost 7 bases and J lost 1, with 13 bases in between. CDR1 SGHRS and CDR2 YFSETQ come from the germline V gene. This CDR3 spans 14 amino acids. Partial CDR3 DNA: TGCGCCAGCCGAGGGGTGGCGGGCACAGATACG. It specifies CASRGVAGTDT. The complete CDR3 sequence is CASRGVAGTDTQYF.

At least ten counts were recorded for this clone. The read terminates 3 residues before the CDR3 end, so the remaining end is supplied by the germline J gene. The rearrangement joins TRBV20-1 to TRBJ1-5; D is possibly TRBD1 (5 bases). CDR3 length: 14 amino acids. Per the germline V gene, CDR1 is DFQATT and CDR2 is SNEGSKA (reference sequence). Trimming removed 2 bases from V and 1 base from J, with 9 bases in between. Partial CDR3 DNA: TGCAGTGCTAGAAAACGACAGAGCAATCAGCCC. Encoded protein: CSARKRQSNQP. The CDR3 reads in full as CSARKRQSNQPQHF.

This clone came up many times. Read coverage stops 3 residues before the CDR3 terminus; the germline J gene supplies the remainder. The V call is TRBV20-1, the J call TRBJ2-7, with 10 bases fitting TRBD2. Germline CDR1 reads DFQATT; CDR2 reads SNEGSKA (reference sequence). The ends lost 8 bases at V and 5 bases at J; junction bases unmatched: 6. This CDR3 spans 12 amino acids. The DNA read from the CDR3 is TGCAGTCTAGCGGGAGTAGACGACGAG. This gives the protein CSLAGVDDE. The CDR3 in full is CSLAGVDDEQYF.

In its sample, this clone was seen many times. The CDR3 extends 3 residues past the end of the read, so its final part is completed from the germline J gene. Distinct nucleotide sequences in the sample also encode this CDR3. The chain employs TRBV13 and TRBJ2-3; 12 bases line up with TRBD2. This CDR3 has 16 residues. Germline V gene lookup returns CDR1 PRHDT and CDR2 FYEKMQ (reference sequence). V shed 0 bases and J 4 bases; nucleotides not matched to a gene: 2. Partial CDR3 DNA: TGTGCCAGCAGCTTAGGGACTAGCGGGAGCCCAGATACG. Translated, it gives CASSLGTSGSPDT. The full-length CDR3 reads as CASSLGTSGSPDTQYF.

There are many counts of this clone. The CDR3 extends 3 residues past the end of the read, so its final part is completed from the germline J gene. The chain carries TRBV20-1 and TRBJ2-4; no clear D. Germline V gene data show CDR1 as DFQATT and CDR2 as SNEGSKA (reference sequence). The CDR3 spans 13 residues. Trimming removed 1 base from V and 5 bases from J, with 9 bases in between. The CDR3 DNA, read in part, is TGCAGTGCTAGAGTCAATTCGGAAAACATT. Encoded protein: CSARVNSENI. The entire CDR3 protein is CSARVNSENIQYF.

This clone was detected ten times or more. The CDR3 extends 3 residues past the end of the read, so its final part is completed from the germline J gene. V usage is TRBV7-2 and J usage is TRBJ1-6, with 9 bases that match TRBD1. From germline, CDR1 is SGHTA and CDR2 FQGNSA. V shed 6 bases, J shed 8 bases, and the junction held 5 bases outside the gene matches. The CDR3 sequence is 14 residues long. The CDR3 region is CASSITGGDSPLHF. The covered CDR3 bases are TGTGCCAGCAGTATCACAGGGGGCGATTCACCC.

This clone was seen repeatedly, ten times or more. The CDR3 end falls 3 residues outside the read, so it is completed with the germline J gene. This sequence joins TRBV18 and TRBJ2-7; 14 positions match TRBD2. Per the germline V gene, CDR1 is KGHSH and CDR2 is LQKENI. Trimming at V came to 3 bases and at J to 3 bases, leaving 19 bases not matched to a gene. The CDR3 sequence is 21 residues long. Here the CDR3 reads CASSPRKPPGLAGVLDYEQYF. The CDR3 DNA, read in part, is TGTGCCAGCTCACCCCGAAAACCACCGGGACTAGCGGGAGTTCTTGACTACGAG.

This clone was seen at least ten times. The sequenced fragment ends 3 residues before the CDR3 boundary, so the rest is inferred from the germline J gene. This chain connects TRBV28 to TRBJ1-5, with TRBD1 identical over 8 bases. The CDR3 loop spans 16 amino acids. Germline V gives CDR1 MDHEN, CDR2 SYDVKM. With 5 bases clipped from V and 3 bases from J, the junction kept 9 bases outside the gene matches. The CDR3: CASSPRTGKTNQPQHF. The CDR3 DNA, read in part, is TGTGCCAGCAGTCCCCGGACAGGGAAAACCAATCAGCCC.

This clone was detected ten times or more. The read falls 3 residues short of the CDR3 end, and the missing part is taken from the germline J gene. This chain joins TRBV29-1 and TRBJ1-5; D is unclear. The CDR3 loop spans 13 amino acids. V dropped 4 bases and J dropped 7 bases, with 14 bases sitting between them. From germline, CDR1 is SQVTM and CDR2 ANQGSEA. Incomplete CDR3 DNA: TGCAGCGTTGGAGAGGGTCCGGGGCAGCCC. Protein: CSVGEGPGQP. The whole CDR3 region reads CSVGEGPGQPQHF.

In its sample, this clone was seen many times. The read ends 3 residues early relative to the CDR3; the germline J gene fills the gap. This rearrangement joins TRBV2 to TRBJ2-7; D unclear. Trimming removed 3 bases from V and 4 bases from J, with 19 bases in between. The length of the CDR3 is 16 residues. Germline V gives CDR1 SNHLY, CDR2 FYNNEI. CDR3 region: CASSDPTGPMIYEQYF. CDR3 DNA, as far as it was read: TGTGCCAGCAGTGATCCCACCGGTCCTATGATTTACGAG.